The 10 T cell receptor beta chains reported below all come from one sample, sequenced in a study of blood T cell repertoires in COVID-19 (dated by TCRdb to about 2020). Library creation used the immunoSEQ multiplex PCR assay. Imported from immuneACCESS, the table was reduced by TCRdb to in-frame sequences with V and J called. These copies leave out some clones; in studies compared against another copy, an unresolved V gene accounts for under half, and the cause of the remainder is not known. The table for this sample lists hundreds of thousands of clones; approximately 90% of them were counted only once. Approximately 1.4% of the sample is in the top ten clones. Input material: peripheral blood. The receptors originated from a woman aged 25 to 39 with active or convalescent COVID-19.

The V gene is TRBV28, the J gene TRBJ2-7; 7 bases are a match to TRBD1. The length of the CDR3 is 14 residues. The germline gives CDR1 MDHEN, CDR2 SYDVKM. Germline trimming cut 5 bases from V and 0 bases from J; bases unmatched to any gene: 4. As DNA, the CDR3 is TGTGCCAGCAGTACGACAGGGAGCTCCTACGAGCAGTACTTC. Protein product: CASSTTGSSYEQYF. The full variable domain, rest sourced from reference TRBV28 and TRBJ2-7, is DVKVTQSSRYLVKRTGEKVFLECVQDMDHENMFWYRQDPGLGLRLIYFSYDVKMKEKGDIPEGYSVSREKKERFSLILESASTNQTSMYLCASSTTGSSYEQYFGPGTRLTVT.

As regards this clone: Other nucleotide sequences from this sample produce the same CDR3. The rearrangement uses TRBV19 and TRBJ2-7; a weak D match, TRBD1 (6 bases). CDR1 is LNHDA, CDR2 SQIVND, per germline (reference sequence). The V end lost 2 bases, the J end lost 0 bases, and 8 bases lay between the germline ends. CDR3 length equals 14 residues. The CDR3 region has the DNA TGTGCCAGTAGTATAACAGGGAGCTCCTACGAGCAGTACTTC. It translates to CASSITGSSYEQYF.

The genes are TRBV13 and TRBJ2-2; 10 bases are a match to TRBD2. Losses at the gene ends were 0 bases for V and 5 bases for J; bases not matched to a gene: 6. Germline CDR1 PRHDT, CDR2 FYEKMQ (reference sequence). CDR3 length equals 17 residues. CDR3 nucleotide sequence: TGTGCCAGCAGCTTAGGAGAACTAGCGGGGCGGACCGGGGAGCTGTTTTTT. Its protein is CASSLGELAGRTGELFF. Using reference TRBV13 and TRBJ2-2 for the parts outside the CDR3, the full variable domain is AAGVIQSPRHLIKEKRETATLKCYPIPRHDTVYWYQQGPGQDPQFLISFYEKMQSDKGSIPDRFSAQQFSDYHSELNMSSLELGDSALYFCASSLGELAGRTGELFFGEGSRLTVL.

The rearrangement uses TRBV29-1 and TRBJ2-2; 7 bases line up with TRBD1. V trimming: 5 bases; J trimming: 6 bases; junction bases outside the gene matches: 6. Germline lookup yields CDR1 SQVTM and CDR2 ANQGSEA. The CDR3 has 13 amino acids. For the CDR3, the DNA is TGCAGCGTTCGACCCACAGGGGCCGGGGAGCTGTTTTTT. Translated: CSVRPTGAGELFF.

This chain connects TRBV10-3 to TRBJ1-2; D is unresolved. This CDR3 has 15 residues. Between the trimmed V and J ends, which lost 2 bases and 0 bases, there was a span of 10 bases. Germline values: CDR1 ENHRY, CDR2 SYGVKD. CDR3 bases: TGTGCCATCAGTGAGGCTAGCGGAACTAACTATGGCTACACCTTC. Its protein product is CAISEASGTNYGYTF.

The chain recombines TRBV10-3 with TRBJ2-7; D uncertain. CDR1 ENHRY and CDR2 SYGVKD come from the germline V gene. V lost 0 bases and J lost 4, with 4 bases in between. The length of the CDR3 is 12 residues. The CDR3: CAISESVYEQYF. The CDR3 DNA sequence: TGTGCCATCAGTGAGTCCGTGTACGAGCAGTACTTC.

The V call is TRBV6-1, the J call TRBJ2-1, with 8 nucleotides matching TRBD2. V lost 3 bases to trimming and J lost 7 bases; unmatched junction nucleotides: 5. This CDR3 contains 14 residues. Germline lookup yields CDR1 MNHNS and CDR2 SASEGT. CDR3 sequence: CASSDGGGPNEQFF. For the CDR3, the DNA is TGTGCCAGCAGTGATGGCGGGGGGCCTAATGAGCAGTTCTTC.

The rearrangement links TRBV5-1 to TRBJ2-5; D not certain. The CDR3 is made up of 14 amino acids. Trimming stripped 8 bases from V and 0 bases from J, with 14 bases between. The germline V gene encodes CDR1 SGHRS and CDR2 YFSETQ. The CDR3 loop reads CASSVLDYQETQYF. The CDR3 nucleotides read TGCGCCAGTAGTGTTCTCGATTACCAAGAGACCCAGTACTTC.

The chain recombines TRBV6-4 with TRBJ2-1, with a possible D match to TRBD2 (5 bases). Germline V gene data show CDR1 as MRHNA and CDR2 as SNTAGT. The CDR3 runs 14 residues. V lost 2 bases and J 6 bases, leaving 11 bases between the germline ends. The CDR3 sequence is CASSDGLEGNEQFF. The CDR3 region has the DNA TGTGCCAGCAGTGACGGGTTAGAGGGCAATGAGCAGTTCTTC.

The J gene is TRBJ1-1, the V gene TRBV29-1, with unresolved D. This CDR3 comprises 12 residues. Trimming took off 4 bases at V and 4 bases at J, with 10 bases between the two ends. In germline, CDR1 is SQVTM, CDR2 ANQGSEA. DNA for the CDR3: TGCAGCGTTGTTGACACGAGCACTGAAGCTTTCTTT. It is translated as CSVVDTSTEAFF.